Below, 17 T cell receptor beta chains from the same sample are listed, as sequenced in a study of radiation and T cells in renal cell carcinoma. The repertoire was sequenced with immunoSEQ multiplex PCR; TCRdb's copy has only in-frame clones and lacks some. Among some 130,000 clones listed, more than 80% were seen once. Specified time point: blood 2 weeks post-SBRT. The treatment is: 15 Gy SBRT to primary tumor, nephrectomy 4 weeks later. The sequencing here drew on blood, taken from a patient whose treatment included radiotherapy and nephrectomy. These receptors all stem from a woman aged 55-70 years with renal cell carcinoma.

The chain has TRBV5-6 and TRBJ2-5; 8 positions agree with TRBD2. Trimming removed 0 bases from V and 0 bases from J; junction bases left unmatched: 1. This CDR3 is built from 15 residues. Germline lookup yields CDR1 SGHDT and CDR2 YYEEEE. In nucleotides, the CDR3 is TGTGCCAGCAGCTTGGCTAGCGGGTACCAAGAGACCCAGTACTTC. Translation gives CASSLASGYQETQYF.

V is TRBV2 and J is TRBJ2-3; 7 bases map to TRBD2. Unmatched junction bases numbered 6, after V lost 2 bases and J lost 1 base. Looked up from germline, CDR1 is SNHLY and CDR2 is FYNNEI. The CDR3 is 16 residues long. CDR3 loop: CASSERRLAGTDTQYF. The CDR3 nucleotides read TGTGCCAGCAGTGAACGTCGGCTAGCGGGCACAGATACGCAGTATTTT.

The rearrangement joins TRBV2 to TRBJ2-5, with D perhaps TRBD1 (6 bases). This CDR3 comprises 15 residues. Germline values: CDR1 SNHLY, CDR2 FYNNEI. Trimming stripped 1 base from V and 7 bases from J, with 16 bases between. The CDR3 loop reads CASSEGGQGWATQYF. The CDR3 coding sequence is TGTGCCAGCAGTGAAGGAGGCCAGGGGTGGGCGACCCAGTACTTC.

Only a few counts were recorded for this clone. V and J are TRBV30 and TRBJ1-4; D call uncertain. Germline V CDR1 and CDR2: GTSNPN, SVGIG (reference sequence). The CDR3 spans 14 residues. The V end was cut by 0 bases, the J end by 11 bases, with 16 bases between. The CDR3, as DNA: TGTGCCTGGAGTGTACCCGGACCCGCGGGGAAACTGTTTTTT. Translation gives CAWSVPGPAGKLFF.

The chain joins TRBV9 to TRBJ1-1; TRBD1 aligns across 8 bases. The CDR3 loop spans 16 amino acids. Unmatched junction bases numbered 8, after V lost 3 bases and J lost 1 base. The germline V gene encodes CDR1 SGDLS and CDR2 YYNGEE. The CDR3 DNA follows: TGTGCCAGCAGCGCTCATCTAGGGACAGGGAACACTGAAGCTTTCTTT. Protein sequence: CASSAHLGTGNTEAFF.

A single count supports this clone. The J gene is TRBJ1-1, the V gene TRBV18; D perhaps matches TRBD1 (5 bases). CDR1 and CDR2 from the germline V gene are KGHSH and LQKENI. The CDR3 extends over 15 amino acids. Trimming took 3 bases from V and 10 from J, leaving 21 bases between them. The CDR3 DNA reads TGTGCCAGCTCACCCGGGGGAGGGGACCTTATTCCAGCTTTCTTT. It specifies CASSPGGGDLIPAFF.

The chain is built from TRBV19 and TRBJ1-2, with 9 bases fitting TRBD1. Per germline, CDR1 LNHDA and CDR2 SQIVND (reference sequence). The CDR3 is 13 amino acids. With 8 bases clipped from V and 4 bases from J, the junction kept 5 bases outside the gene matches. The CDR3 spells CASGDRDSYGYTF. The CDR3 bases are TGTGCCAGTGGGGACAGGGACAGCTATGGCTACACCTTC.

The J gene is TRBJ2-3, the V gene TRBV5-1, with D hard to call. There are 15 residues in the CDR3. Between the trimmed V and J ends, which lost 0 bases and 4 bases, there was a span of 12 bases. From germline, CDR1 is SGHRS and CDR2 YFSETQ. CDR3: CASSLASDPADTQYF. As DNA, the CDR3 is TGCGCCAGCAGCTTGGCGAGTGACCCAGCAGATACGCAGTATTTT.

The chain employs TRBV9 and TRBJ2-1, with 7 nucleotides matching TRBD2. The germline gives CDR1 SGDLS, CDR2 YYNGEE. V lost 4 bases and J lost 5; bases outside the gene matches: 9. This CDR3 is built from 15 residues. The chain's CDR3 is CASSPFTTSDNEQFF. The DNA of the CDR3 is TGTGCCAGCAGCCCTTTTACTACTAGCGACAATGAGCAGTTCTTC.

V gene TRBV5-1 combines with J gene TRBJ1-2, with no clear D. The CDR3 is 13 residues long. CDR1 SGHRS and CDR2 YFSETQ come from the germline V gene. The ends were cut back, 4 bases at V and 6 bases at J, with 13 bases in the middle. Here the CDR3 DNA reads TGCGCCAGCAGCCCGCGGGCCGGGAATGGCTACACCTTC. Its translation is CASSPRAGNGYTF.

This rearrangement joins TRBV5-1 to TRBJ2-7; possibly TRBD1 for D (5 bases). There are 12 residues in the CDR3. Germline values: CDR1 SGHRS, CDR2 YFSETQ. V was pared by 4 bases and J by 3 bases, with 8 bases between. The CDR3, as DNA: TGCGCCAGCAGCGGGGCCCACTACGAGCAGTACTTC. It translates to CASSGAHYEQYF.

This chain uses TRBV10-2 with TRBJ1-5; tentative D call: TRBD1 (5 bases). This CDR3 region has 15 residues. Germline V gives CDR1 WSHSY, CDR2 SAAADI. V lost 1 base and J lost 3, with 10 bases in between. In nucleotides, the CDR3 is TGCGCCAGCAGTGAGTGGCAGGGTGCCAATCAGCCCCAGCATTTT. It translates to CASSEWQGANQPQHF.

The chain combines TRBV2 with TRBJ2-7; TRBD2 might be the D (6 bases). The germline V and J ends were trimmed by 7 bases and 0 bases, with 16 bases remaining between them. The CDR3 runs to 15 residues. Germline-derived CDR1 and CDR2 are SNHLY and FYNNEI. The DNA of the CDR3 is TGTGCCAGCACTGAGGATAGCGGTACCTCCTACGAGCAGTACTTC. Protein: CASTEDSGTSYEQYF.

The CDR3 nucleotides read TGTGCCAGCAGCTCCGGGACAGGGGCCGGGAATTCACCCCTCCACTTT. It yields the protein CASSSGTGAGNSPLHF. The genes are TRBV5-6 and TRBJ1-6; 10 bases align to TRBD1. The CDR3 length is 16 residues. CDR1 and CDR2 from the germline V gene are SGHDT and YYEEEE. V lost 3 bases to trimming and J lost 7 bases; unmatched junction nucleotides: 7.

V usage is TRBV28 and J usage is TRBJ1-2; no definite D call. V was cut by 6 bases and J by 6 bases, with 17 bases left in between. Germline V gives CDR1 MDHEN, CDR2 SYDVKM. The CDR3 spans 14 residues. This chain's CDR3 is CASSQDRIANGYTF. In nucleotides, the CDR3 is TGTGCCAGCAGCCAAGATCGCATAGCCAATGGCTACACCTTC.

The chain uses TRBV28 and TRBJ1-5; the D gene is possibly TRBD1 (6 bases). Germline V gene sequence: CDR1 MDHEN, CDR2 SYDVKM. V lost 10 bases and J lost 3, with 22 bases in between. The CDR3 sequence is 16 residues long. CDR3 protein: CAINPGSRDTNQPQHF. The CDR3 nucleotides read TGTGCCATCAACCCTGGATCCCGGGACACCAATCAGCCCCAGCATTTT. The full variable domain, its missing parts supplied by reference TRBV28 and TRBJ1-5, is DVKVTQSSRYLVKRTGEKVFLECVQDMDHENMFWYRQDPGLGLRLIYFSYDVKMKEKGDIPEGYSVSREKKERFSLILESASTNQTSMYLCAINPGSRDTNQPQHFGDGTRLSIL.

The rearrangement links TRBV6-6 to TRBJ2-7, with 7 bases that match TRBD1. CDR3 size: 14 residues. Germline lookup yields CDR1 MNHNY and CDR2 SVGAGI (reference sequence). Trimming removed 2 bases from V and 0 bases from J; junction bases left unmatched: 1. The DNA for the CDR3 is TGTGCCAGCAGTTACGGGACAGCCTCCTACGAGCAGTACTTC. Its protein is CASSYGTASYEQYF.